This T cell receptor beta chain emerged from a study of blood T cells in healthy people across ages. The authors ran a second PCR of 7 to 11 cycles using a sample-barcoded 5' primer and a J-beta primer mix. TCRdb fed the 5' RACE reads into MiXCR, producing one record per CDR3 protein. Among approximately 830,000 distinct CDR3 sequences, approximately 59% were seen once, and the ten largest hold roughly a quarter. CDR3 size: 11 residues. V lost 5 bases, J lost 1 base, and 4 bases lay in between. Germline CDR1 DFQATT, CDR2 SNEGSKA (reference sequence). This clonotype was detected a few times. This clonotype was sampled from a man aged 30-40 years in good health. This sequence joins TRBV20-1 and TRBJ2-3; no clear D gene. Material: blood. CDR3 sequence: CSAGGTDTQYF. The CDR3, as DNA: TGCAGTGCTGGGGGCACAGATACGCAGTATTTT.